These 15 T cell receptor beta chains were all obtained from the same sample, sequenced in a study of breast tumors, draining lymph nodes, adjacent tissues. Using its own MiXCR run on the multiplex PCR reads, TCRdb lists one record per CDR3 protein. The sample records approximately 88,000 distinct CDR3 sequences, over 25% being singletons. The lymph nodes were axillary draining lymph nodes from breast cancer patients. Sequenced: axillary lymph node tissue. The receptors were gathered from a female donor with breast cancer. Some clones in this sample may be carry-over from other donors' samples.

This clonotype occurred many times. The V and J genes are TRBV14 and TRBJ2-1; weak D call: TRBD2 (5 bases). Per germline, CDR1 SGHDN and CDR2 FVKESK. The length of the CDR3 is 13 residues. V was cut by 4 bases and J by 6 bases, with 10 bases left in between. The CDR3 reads CASSLQLGNEQFF. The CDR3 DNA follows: TGTGCCAGCAGCCTCCAACTAGGCAATGAGCAGTTCTTC.

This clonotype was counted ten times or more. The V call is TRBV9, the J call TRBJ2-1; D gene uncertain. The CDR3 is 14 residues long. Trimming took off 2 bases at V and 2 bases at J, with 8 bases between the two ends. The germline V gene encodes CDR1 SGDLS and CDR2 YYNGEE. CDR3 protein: CASSVLGTYNEQFF. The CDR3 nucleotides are TGTGCCAGCAGCGTGCTAGGGACCTACAATGAGCAGTTCTTC. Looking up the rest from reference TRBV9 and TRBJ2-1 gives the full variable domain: DSGVTQTPKHLITATGQRVTLRCSPRSGDLSVYWYQQSLDQGLQFLIQYYNGEERAKGNILERFSAQQFPDLHSELNLSSLELGDSALYFCASSVLGTYNEQFFGPGTRLTVL.

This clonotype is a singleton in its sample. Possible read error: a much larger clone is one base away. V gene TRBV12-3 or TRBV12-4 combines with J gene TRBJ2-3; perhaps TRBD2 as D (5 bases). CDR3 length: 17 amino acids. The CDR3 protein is CASSLTPDSILTDTQCF. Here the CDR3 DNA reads TGTGCCAGCAGTTTAACGCCGGACTCAATTTTAACAGATACGCAGTGTTTT.

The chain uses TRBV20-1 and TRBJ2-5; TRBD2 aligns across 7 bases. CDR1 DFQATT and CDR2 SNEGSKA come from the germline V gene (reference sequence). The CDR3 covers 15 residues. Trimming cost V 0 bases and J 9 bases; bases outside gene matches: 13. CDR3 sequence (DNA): TGCAGTGCTAGAGATCCGCTAGCGGAGGCGGAGGCCCAGTACTTC. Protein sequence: CSARDPLAEAEAQYF.

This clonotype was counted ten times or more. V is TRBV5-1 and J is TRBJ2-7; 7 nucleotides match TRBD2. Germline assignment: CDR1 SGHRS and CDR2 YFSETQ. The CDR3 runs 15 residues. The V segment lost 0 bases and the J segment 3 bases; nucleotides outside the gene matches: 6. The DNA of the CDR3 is TGCGCCAGCAGCTTGGATCGAGCGGGATTCTACGAGCAGTACTTC. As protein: CASSLDRAGFYEQYF.

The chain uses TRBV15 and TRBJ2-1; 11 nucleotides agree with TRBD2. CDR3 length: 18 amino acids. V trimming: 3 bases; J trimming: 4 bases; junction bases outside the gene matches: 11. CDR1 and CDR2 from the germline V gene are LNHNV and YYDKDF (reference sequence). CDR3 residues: CATSSARGTSGRYNEQFF. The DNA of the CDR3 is TGTGCCACCAGCAGTGCTAGAGGTACTAGCGGGAGATACAATGAGCAGTTCTTC.

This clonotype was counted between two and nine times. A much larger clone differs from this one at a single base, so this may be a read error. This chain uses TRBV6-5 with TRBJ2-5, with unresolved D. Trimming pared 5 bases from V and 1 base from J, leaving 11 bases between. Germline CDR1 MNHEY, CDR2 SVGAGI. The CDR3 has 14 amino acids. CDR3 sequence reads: CASSLTRAQETQYF. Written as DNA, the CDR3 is TGTGCCAGCAGTCTAACAAGGGCCCAAGAGACCCAGTACTTC.

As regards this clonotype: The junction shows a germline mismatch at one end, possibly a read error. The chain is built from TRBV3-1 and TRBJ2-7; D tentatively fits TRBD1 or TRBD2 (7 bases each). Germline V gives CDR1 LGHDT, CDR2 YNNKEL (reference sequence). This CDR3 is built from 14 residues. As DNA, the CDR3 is TGCGCCAGCAGCTGGGGAGGGGACAGCTACGAGCAGTACTTC. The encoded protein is CASSWGGDSYEQYF.

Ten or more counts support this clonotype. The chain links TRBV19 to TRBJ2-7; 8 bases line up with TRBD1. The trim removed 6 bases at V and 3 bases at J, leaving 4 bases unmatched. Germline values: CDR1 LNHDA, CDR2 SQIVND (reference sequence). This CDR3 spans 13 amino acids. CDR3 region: CASRAGGSYEQYF. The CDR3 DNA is TGTGCCAGTAGGGCAGGGGGCAGCTACGAGCAGTACTTC.

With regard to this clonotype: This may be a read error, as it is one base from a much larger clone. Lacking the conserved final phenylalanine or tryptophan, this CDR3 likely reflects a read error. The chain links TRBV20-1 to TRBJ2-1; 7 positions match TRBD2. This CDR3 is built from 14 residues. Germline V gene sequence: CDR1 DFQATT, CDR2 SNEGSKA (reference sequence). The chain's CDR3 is CSAIAGPSYSEQFS. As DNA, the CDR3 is TGCAGTGCAATAGCGGGCCCCTCCTACAGTGAGCAGTTCTCC.

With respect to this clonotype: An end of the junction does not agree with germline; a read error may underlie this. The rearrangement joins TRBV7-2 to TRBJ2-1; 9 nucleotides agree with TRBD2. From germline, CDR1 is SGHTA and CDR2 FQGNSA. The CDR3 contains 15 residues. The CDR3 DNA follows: TGTGCCAGCAGTGACGGTAGCGGGAGTTACAATGAGCAGTCCTTC. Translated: CASSDGSGSYNEQSF.

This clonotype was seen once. CDR3 sequence: CASSLGQWAPQYF. The CDR3 DNA follows: TGTGCCAGCAGCCTCGGACAGTGGGCCCCGCAGTACTTC. This chain connects TRBV7-3 to TRBJ2-7; D possibly corresponds to TRBD1 (6 bases). Germline CDR1 reads SGHTA; CDR2 reads FQGTGA. V lost 5 bases and J 9 bases, leaving 17 bases between the germline ends. The CDR3 is 13 residues long.

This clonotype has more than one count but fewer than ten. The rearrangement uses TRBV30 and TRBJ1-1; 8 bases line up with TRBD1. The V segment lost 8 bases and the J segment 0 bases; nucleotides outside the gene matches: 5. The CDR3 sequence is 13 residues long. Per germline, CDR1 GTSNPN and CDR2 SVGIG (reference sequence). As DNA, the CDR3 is TGTGCCCGGCGGACAGGGCTGAACACTGAAGCTTTCTTT. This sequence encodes CARRTGLNTEAFF.

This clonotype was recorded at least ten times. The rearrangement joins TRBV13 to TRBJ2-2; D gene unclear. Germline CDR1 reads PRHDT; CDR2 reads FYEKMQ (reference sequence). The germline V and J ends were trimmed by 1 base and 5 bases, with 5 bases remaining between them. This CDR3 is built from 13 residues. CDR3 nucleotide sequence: TGTGCCAGCAGCTTAGAAGGGACCGGGGAGCTGTTTTTT. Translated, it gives CASSLEGTGELFF.

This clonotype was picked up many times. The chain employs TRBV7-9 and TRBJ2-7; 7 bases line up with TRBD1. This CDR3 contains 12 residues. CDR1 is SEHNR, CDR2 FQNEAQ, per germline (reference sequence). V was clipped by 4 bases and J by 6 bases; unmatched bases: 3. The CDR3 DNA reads TGTGCCAGCAGCTCGACAGGGCCCGAGCAGTACTTC. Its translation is CASSSTGPEQYF.